A selection of T cell receptor beta chains follows, all from one sample in a study of cytomegalovirus exposure and HLA in healthy donors. The assay was immunoSEQ multiplex PCR, and TCRdb's table has in-frame clones only and misses some. The data contain over 85,000 clones, roughly 70% of them singletons. The sample comprised PBMCs. The receptors derive from a man between 25 and 39 years old in good health and CMV-seronegative. CDR3s include the opening cysteine and the closing phenylalanine or tryptophan. A D gene is named only where the DNA matches it firmly.

>TRBV27|-|TRBJ2-7
CASSFSERRGYEQYF
>TRBV5-8|TRBD2|TRBJ2-4
CASSPGLAVKNIQYF
>TRBV6-5|-|TRBJ1-2
CASSYSAGVGYTF
>TRBV5-1|-|TRBJ1-6
CASNRDGNSPLHF
>TRBV10-2|-|TRBJ1-1
CASSRGGNREAFF
>TRBV7-2|-|TRBJ1-1
CASSLRAHTEAFF
>TRBV29-1|-|TRBJ1-1
CSVAHPNTEAFF
>TRBV5-4|-|TRBJ2-1
CASSLSVNPEQFF
>TRBV7-9|-|TRBJ1-6
CASSSPGDNSPLHF
>TRBV4-1|TRBD2|TRBJ2-3
CASSQIGLAASTDTQYF
>TRBV7-2|TRBD1|TRBJ1-5
CASSLEQGGNQPQHF
>TRBV5-1|-|TRBJ1-1
CASSLLANTEAFF
>TRBV10-3|-|TRBJ2-7
CAISEGGLNYEQYF
>TRBV2|-|TRBJ1-3
CASSESLSSSGNTIYF
>TRBV19|-|TRBJ2-1
CASSYREGNEQFF
>TRBV4-3|-|TRBJ2-7
CASSHGRQSSYEQYF
>TRBV7-9|-|TRBJ1-1
CASSSYDRNTEAFF
>TRBV28|-|TRBJ1-2
CASSPPGRGGYGYTF
>TRBV28|TRBD1|TRBJ1-5
CATGTGVRPQHF
>TRBV7-2|TRBD1|TRBJ1-2
CASSAGQGAGYGYTF
>TRBV27|-|TRBJ2-5
CASSSLMEEILETQYF
>TRBV27|-|TRBJ2-7
CASSSYMGAFYEQYF
>TRBV5-1|TRBD2|TRBJ2-2
CASTTGGSTGELFF
>TRBV2|-|TRBJ2-2
CASSRTLNTGELFF
>TRBV12-5|TRBD1|TRBJ2-1
CASGLTLGTGFYNEQFF
>TRBV19|-|TRBJ2-2
CASRTHTGELFF
>TRBV5-1|TRBD1|TRBJ2-3
CASSFGWTGTDTQYF
>TRBV29-1|-|TRBJ1-3
CSGSPSSGNTIYF
>TRBV5-1|TRBD2|TRBJ2-3
CASSPREGTDTQYF
>TRBV13|-|TRBJ1-1
CASSLDLTEAFF
>TRBV19|-|TRBJ1-6
CASSIGGAEKRPLHF
>TRBV2|-|TRBJ1-1
CASSAKNFGGTEAFF
>TRBV14|-|TRBJ1-3
CASSQVDVGSSGNTIYF
>TRBV30|TRBD2|TRBJ2-7
CAWRKWTSSFDEQYF
>TRBV27|TRBD2|TRBJ2-1
CASSPVGASGSTYNEQFF
>TRBV4-1|-|TRBJ1-1
CASSQGSLGGADTEAFF
>TRBV6-6|-|TRBJ1-1
CASSTTGVGTEAFF
>TRBV28|-|TRBJ1-5
CASTLPGSQPQHF
>TRBV7-2|-|TRBJ2-7
CASTSDKTFSYEQYF
>TRBV2|TRBD1|TRBJ1-1
CASSGTDRGLNTEAFF
>TRBV6-4|-|TRBJ1-1
CASSDREGTEAFF
>TRBV27|-|TRBJ2-7
CASSLYPGGSYEQYF
>TRBV27|TRBD1|TRBJ2-3
CASSLSQGADTQYF
>TRBV6-5|TRBD2|TRBJ2-7
CASSEAGGRNEQYF
>TRBV6-1|-|TRBJ1-2
CASSDTGNYGYTF
>TRBV15|TRBD1|TRBJ2-1
CATSRGQGEPNEQFF
>TRBV29-1|-|TRBJ1-2
CSAPASPGYTF
>TRBV2|TRBD1|TRBJ1-2
CASSPGTGVLYSYTF
>TRBV30|-|TRBJ1-3
CAWSTRDMVSGNTIYF
>TRBV11-2|-|TRBJ2-3
CASSPSRGDTQYF
>TRBV9|-|TRBJ2-7
CASSARLDRAYEQYF
>TRBV23-1|TRBD1|TRBJ1-5
CASSQGTGSQPQHF
>TRBV4-1|-|TRBJ1-6
CASSQGGAGGNSPLHF
>TRBV28|-|TRBJ1-1
CASKTVNTEAFF
>TRBV6-1|-|TRBJ1-5
CASSELPGINQPQHF
>TRBV29-1|TRBD1|TRBJ1-2
CSVEAIRDRGNYGYTF
>TRBV7-9|TRBD2|TRBJ2-2
CSSSFVSGAAGELFF
>TRBV5-6|-|TRBJ1-4
CASSLSGRGEKLFF
>TRBV6-5|TRBD1|TRBJ1-2
CASISTTGGGYTF